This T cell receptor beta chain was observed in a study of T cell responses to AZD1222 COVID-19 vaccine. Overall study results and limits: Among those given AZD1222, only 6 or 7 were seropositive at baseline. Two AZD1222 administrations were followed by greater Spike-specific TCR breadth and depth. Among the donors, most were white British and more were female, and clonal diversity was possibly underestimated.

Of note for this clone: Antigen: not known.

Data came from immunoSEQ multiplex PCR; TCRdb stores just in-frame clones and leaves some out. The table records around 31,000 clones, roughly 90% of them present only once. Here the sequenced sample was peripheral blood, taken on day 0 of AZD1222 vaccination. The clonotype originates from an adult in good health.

This CDR3 is CASSEVGAPGAGYTF. CDR3 DNA: TGTGCCAGCAGCGAAGTAGGCGCTCCTGGGGCTGGCTACACCTTC. This chain connects TRBV7-2 to TRBJ1-2, with D perhaps matching TRBD1 (5 bases). This CDR3 comprises 15 residues. Trimming shortened V by 5 bases and J by 7 bases, and 20 bases separated the two germline ends. Germline values: CDR1 SGHTA, CDR2 FQGNSA.